Below, 29 T cell receptor beta chains from the same sample are listed, as sequenced in a study of control samples from healthy donors and cancer patients (dated by TCRdb to the early 2020s). Receptor amplification or capture employed the immunoSEQ multiplex PCR assay. In its TCRdb copy, this immuneACCESS table keeps in-frame sequences only and misses some clones. Where compared with another copy, unresolved V genes explain less than half of these, and the others have no known cause. Present in this sample are approximately 230,000 clones, approximately 80% of which were seen just once. About an eighth of the sample rests with the top ten. Sequenced input: PBMCs. These receptor sequences come from a woman aged 60-70 years with lung cancer.

The chain is built from TRBV28 and TRBJ2-5; 7 bases are a match to TRBD2. CDR1 MDHEN and CDR2 SYDVKM come from the germline V gene. V lost 5 bases, J lost 5 bases, and 8 bases stayed unmatched. The CDR3 spans 14 residues. The CDR3 coding sequence is TGTGCCAGCAGTAGAGCGGGGCGTGGGGAGACCCAGTACTTC. The encoded protein is CASSRAGRGETQYF.

V and J are TRBV7-3 and TRBJ2-2, with 9 bases aligning to TRBD1. CDR3 length equals 13 residues. Germline assignment: CDR1 SGHTA and CDR2 FQGTGA. After removal of 5 bases from V and 7 bases from J, the junction contained 2 bases not matched to a gene. The CDR3 coding sequence is TGTGCCAGCAGCCGGACAGGGGTCGGGGAGCTGTTTTTT. Translated: CASSRTGVGELFF.

This rearrangement joins TRBV5-4 to TRBJ2-1, with TRBD2 matching over 9 bases. Trimming cost V 3 bases and J 8 bases; bases outside gene matches: 9. There are 15 residues in the CDR3. CDR1 is SGHNT, CDR2 YYREEE, per germline (reference sequence). CDR3 sequence (DNA): TGTGCCAGCAGCTCCGGCGGGAGGGCCTCCGATGAGCAGTTCTTC. This gives the protein CASSSGGRASDEQFF.

The CDR3 loop reads CASSPRDFSGNTIYF. The CDR3, as DNA: TGTGCCAGCAGCCCCAGGGACTTCTCTGGAAACACCATATATTTT. The chain employs TRBV7-6 and TRBJ1-3, with D possibly TRBD1 on 5 matching bases. Germline V gene sequence: CDR1 SGHVS, CDR2 FNYEAQ. The V and J ends lost 5 bases and 0 bases respectively, with 11 bases between them. The CDR3 runs 15 residues.

V and J are TRBV5-1 and TRBJ2-5, with 9 bases fitting TRBD2. The germline gives CDR1 SGHRS, CDR2 YFSETQ. With V trimmed by 2 bases and J by 5 bases, 4 bases remained unmatched. The CDR3 has 14 amino acids. In DNA, the CDR3 is TGCGCCAGCAGCTTTAGCGGGAGTTATGAGACCCAGTACTTC. Protein product: CASSFSGSYETQYF.

The chain carries TRBV28 and TRBJ2-3, with 8 bases fitting TRBD1. The ends lost 5 bases at V and 6 bases at J; junction bases unmatched: 10. The CDR3 has 15 amino acids. Germline V gives CDR1 MDHEN, CDR2 SYDVKM. In nucleotides, the CDR3 is TGTGCCAGCAGTCCCCGGACAGGGATCGCCGATACGCAGTATTTT. Protein product: CASSPRTGIADTQYF.

The V and J genes are TRBV3-1 (or the pseudogene TRBV3-2) and TRBJ1-2; the D gene is possibly TRBD1 (6 bases). The CDR3 has 12 amino acids. V shed 3 bases and J shed 7 bases, with 9 bases lying between them. Germline lookup yields CDR1 LGHDT and CDR2 YNNKEL (reference sequence). The CDR3 loop reads CASSQGTFGYTF. DNA for the CDR3: TGTGCCAGCAGCCAGGGGACATTTGGCTACACCTTC.

This clone was seen more than once but under ten times. The J gene is TRBJ1-1, the V gene TRBV3-1 (or the pseudogene TRBV3-2), with D unclear. CDR1 is LGHDT and CDR2 is YNNKEL in the germline V gene (reference sequence). V lost 5 bases, J lost 10 bases, and 11 bases lay in between. CDR3 length: 11 amino acids. The CDR3 sequence is CASSDNDLAFF. CDR3 bases: TGTGCCAGCAGCGATAACGATTTAGCTTTCTTT.

The rearrangement links TRBV11-2 to TRBJ1-3; the match to TRBD1 covers 8 bases. Germline lookup yields CDR1 SGHAT and CDR2 FQNNGV. Trimming removed 4 bases from V and 4 bases from J; junction bases left unmatched: 15. The CDR3 loop spans 18 amino acids. The CDR3 DNA reads as TGTGCCAGCAGCTCACAAATCGGGTCAGGGGGCTTAGGAAACACCATATATTTT. This sequence encodes CASSSQIGSGGLGNTIYF.

The chain joins TRBV5-8 to TRBJ2-7; 7 bases match TRBD1. This CDR3 is built from 16 residues. V trimming: 4 bases; J trimming: 0 bases; junction bases outside the gene matches: 10. Germline V CDR1 and CDR2: SGHTS, YDEGEE. Here the CDR3 DNA reads TGTGCCAGCAGCGGGAGTGGGACAGCTCGCTCCTACGAGCAGTACTTC. It encodes CASSGSGTARSYEQYF.

The chain is built from TRBV4-2 and TRBJ2-7; 10 positions agree with TRBD2. V was clipped by 0 bases and J by 1 base; unmatched bases: 3. The CDR3 length is 16 residues. The germline V gene encodes CDR1 LGHNA and CDR2 YNFKEQ. The DNA for the CDR3 is TGTGCCAGCAGCCAAGATAGGACTAGCGGTTCCTACGAGCAGTACTTC. It encodes CASSQDRTSGSYEQYF.

DNA for the CDR3: TGTGCCAGCAGTCGCCTTTACGAGCAGTACTTC. Amino acids: CASSRLYEQYF. The chain is built from TRBV25-1 and TRBJ2-7, with D uncertain. Germline CDR1 and CDR2: MGHDK and SYGVNS. There are 11 residues in the CDR3. The ends were cut back, 5 bases at V and 4 bases at J, with 6 bases in the middle.

The chain is built from TRBV27 and TRBJ2-7; 7 bases map to TRBD2. The trim removed 3 bases at V and 4 bases at J, leaving 12 bases unmatched. The CDR3 runs 16 residues. Germline V gene lookup returns CDR1 MNHEY and CDR2 SMNVEV (reference sequence). CDR3 in amino acids: CASSFLGEGGRYEQYF. As DNA, the CDR3 is TGTGCCAGCAGTTTTTTGGGGGAGGGTGGACGTTACGAGCAGTACTTC.

The chain joins TRBV24-1 to TRBJ1-1; 8 nucleotides match TRBD1. Germline CDR1 and CDR2: KGHDR and SFDVKD. With 4 bases clipped from V and 9 bases from J, the junction kept 9 bases outside the gene matches. The CDR3 spans 14 residues. CDR3 region: CATSDAGQAAKAFF. CDR3 nucleotides: TGTGCCACCAGTGACGCGGGACAGGCAGCGAAAGCTTTCTTT.

The chain joins TRBV6-5 to TRBJ1-2, with D maybe TRBD1 (6 bases). With 2 bases removed from V and 4 bases from J, the gap between germline ends came to 17 bases. The germline gives CDR1 MNHEY, CDR2 SVGAGI. The CDR3 extends over 16 amino acids. CDR3 region: CASSYDGGAGSYGYTF. CDR3 nucleotides: TGTGCCAGCAGTTACGATGGGGGGGCGGGGAGCTATGGCTACACCTTC.

The V gene is TRBV2, the J gene TRBJ2-5; D is possibly TRBD1 (7 bases). CDR3 size: 13 residues. Germline-derived CDR1 and CDR2 are SNHLY and FYNNEI. V was pared by 6 bases and J by 4 bases, with 12 bases between. The CDR3 loop reads CASSQGGGETQYF. The CDR3 nucleotides read TGTGCCAGCAGCCAGGGGGGAGGAGAGACCCAGTACTTC. The full variable domain, its missing parts supplied by reference TRBV2 and TRBJ2-5, is EPEVTQTPSHQVTQMGQEVILRCVPISNHLYFYWYRQILGQKVEFLVSFYNNEISEKSEIFDDQFSVERPDGSNFTLKIRSTKLEDSAMYFCASSQGGGETQYFGPGTRLLVL.

V gene TRBV28 combines with J gene TRBJ2-7, with D possibly matching TRBD1 (6 bases). Trimming took 3 bases from V and 2 from J, leaving 11 bases between them. CDR3 length: 14 residues. Germline V gene sequence: CDR1 MDHEN, CDR2 SYDVKM. The CDR3 coding sequence is TGTGCCAGCAGTTTTCCAGGGGAGCCCTACGAGCAGTACTTC. Amino acid sequence: CASSFPGEPYEQYF. Combining the CDR3 with reference TRBV28 and TRBJ2-7 gives the whole variable domain DVKVTQSSRYLVKRTGEKVFLECVQDMDHENMFWYRQDPGLGLRLIYFSYDVKMKEKGDIPEGYSVSREKKERFSLILESASTNQTSMYLCASSFPGEPYEQYFGPGTRLTVT.

The gene calls are TRBV4-1 and TRBJ1-6, with 9 bases matching TRBD1. Germline V CDR1 and CDR2: MGHRA, YSYEKL. This CDR3 region has 14 residues. The ends lost 4 bases at V and 7 bases at J; junction bases unmatched: 2. In DNA form, the CDR3 reads TGCGCCAGCAGCCTCGGACAGGGGAATTCACCCCTCCACTTT. It codes for CASSLGQGNSPLHF.

This chain uses TRBV5-8 with TRBJ1-5, with 8 nucleotides matching TRBD1. The V gene's germline CDR1 is SGHTS and CDR2 YDEGEE. The trim removed 5 bases at V and 1 base at J, leaving 5 bases unmatched. The CDR3 runs 15 residues. The CDR3 is CASSQGARSNQPQHF. CDR3 coding DNA: TGTGCCAGCAGTCAGGGGGCTCGGAGCAATCAGCCCCAGCATTTT.

In this sample, this clone turned up a few times. The chain joins TRBV14 to TRBJ2-3, with TRBD2 matching 7 bases. The length of the CDR3 is 20 residues. J was trimmed by 4 bases and V by 0 bases; bases with no gene match: 19. In germline, CDR1 is SGHDN, CDR2 FVKESK. The CDR3, as DNA: TGTGCCAGCAGCCAAGACTCCCCCCCGCGGCGGGAGTCGTCCCCAGATACGCAGTATTTT. Translating it yields CASSQDSPPRRESSPDTQYF.

The CDR3 is CAIPGVGRNQPQHF. The CDR3 DNA sequence: TGTGCCATCCCGGGGGTTGGGCGCAATCAGCCCCAGCATTTT. The chain is built from TRBV2 and TRBJ1-5, with D possibly TRBD1 on 5 matching bases. CDR3 length: 14 amino acids. CDR1 and CDR2 from the germline V gene are SNHLY and FYNNEI. The germline V and J ends were trimmed by 10 bases and 2 bases, with 15 bases remaining between them.

This chain connects TRBV24-1 to TRBJ1-1; weak D call: TRBD1 (6 bases). The CDR3 spans 13 residues. The germline V gene has CDR1 KGHDR and CDR2 SFDVKD. The V gene lost 7 bases and the J gene lost 3 bases, with 11 bases spanning the gap. CDR3 nucleotides: TGTGCCACCAGAACAGGGCCGGACACTGAAGCTTTCTTT. Residues: CATRTGPDTEAFF.

This clone was seen more than once but under ten times. The chain couples TRBV5-6 to TRBJ2-5; the D is unclear. Trimming pared 2 bases from V and 4 bases from J, leaving 3 bases between. CDR1 is SGHDT and CDR2 is YYEEEE in the germline V gene. CDR3 length: 11 residues. The CDR3: CASSFSETQYF. In nucleotides, the CDR3 is TGTGCCAGCAGCTTTTCAGAGACCCAGTACTTC.

The chain carries TRBV7-3 and TRBJ2-5, with D tentatively TRBD1 (5 bases). The germline gives CDR1 SGHTA, CDR2 FQGTGA. This CDR3 has 13 residues. Trimming left V 4 bases short and J 5 bases short, with 11 bases between. The CDR3, as DNA: TGTGCCAGCAGCTCCAGGGCTGGGGAGACCCAGTACTTC. It specifies CASSSRAGETQYF. The variable domain in full, completed from reference TRBV7-3 and TRBJ2-5, reads GAGVSQTPSNKVTEKGKYVELRCDPISGHTALYWYRQSLGQGPEFLIYFQGTGAADDSGLPNDRFFAVRPEGSVSTLKIQRTERGDSAVYLCASSSRAGETQYFGPGTRLLVL.

The V and J genes are TRBV5-4 and TRBJ1-1; D gene ambiguous. This CDR3 has 13 amino acids. Germline CDR1 reads SGHNT; CDR2 reads YYREEE (reference sequence). Trimming took off 0 bases at V and 0 bases at J, with 3 bases between the two ends. CDR3 in amino acids: CASSLEVNTEAFF. Here the CDR3 DNA reads TGTGCCAGCAGCTTGGAAGTGAACACTGAAGCTTTCTTT.

The rearrangement links TRBV28 to TRBJ2-3, with D possibly TRBD2 on 5 matching bases. This CDR3 comprises 15 residues. In germline, CDR1 is MDHEN, CDR2 SYDVKM. The V gene lost 6 bases and the J gene lost 0 bases, with 13 bases spanning the gap. The CDR3 protein is CASSPGVRSTDTQYF. CDR3 in DNA: TGTGCCAGCAGCCCCGGGGTGAGAAGCACAGATACGCAGTATTTT. Using reference TRBV28 and TRBJ2-3 for the parts outside the CDR3, the full variable domain is DVKVTQSSRYLVKRTGEKVFLECVQDMDHENMFWYRQDPGLGLRLIYFSYDVKMKEKGDIPEGYSVSREKKERFSLILESASTNQTSMYLCASSPGVRSTDTQYFGPGTRLTVL.

J is TRBJ1-5 and V is TRBV7-8; 7 bases match TRBD1. V shed 5 bases, J shed 1 base, and the junction held 5 bases outside the gene matches. The CDR3 sequence is 15 residues long. Per the germline V gene, CDR1 is SGHVS and CDR2 is FQNEAQ. Written as DNA, the CDR3 is TGTGCCAGCAGCCCCGACAGGGTAAGCAATCAGCCCCAGCATTTT. Its translation: CASSPDRVSNQPQHF. The variable domain in full, with the rest retrieved from reference TRBV7-8 and TRBJ1-5, is GAGVSQSPRYKVAKRGQDVALRCDPISGHVSLFWYQQALGQGPEFLTYFQNEAQLDKSGLPSDRFFAERPEGSVSTLKIQRTQQEDSAVYLCASSPDRVSNQPQHFGDGTRLSIL.

The rearrangement joins TRBV5-4 to TRBJ2-1, with 8 bases lining up with TRBD1. There are 14 residues in the CDR3. The V and J ends lost 4 bases and 4 bases, in that order; junction bases with no gene match: 4. CDR1 and CDR2 from the germline V gene are SGHNT and YYREEE (reference sequence). The CDR3 loop reads CASSRTGIYNEQFF. The CDR3 DNA is TGTGCCAGCAGCAGGACAGGGATATACAATGAGCAGTTCTTC.

V is TRBV7-3 and J is TRBJ2-2; 8 nucleotides align to TRBD1. The CDR3 is 14 amino acids. Trimming took 5 bases from V and 4 from J; bases not matched to a gene: 3. CDR1 and CDR2 from the germline V gene are SGHTA and FQGTGA. The CDR3 DNA is TGTGCCAGCAGCCCCGGGACAGGCACCGGGGAGCTGTTTTTT. Translation: CASSPGTGTGELFF.